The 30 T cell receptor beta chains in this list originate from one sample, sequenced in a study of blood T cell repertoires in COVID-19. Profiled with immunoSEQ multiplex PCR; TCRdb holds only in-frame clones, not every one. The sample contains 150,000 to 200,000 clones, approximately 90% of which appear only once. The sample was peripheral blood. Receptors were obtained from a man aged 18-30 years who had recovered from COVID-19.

The CDR3 reads CASSLAGQELYEQYF. Here the CDR3 DNA reads TGTGCCAGCAGCTTAGCCGGACAGGAGCTATACGAGCAGTACTTC. The rearrangement uses TRBV5-5 and TRBJ2-7; the match to TRBD1 covers 7 bases. Germline V gives CDR1 SGHKS, CDR2 YYEKEE (reference sequence). The length of the CDR3 is 15 residues. V shed 2 bases and J 4 bases; nucleotides not matched to a gene: 9.

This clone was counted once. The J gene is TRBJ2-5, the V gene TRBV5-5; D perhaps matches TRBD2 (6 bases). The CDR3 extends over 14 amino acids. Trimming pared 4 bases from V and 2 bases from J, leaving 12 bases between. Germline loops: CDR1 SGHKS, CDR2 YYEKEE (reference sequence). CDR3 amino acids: CASSGWGGQETQYF. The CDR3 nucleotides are TGTGCCAGCAGCGGGTGGGGAGGACAAGAGACCCAGTACTTC. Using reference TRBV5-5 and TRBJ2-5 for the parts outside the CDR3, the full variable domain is DAGVTQSPTHLIKTRGQQVTLRCSPISGHKSVSWYQQVLGQGPQFIFQYYEKEERGRGNFPDRFSARQFPNYSSELNVNALLLGDSALYLCASSGWGGQETQYFGPGTRLLVL.

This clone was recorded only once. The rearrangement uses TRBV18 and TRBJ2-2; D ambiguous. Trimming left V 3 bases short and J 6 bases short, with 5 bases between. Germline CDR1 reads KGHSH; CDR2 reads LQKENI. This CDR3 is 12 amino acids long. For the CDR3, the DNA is TGTGCCAGCTCACCTGGAGCCGGGGAGCTGTTTTTT. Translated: CASSPGAGELFF.

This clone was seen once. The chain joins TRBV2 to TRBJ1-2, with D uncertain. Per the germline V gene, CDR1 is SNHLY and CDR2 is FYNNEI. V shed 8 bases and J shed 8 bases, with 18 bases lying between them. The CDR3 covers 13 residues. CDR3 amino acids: CASELEAFEGYTF. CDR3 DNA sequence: TGTGCCAGCGAGCTTGAGGCGTTCGAGGGCTACACCTTC.

The CDR3 sequence is CASSVSGGNQPQHF. The CDR3 DNA reads TGTGCCAGCTCGGTGTCAGGGGGCAATCAGCCCCAGCATTTT. This chain uses TRBV6-5 with TRBJ1-5, with D possibly TRBD1 on 6 matching bases. CDR3 length: 14 residues. Trimming removed 8 bases from V and 2 bases from J, with 13 bases in between. Germline V CDR1 and CDR2: MNHEY, SVGAGI.

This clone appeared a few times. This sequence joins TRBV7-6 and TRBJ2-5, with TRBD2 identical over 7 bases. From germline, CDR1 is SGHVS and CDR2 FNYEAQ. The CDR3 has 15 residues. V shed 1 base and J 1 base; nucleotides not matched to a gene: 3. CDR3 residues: CASSLVGTTQETQYF. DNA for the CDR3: TGTGCCAGCAGCTTAGTAGGGACTACCCAAGAGACCCAGTACTTC.

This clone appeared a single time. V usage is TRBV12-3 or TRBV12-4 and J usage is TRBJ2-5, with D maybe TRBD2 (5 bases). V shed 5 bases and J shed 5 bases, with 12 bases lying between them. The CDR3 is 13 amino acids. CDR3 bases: TGTGCCAGCAGTCCCGCGGGCCCGGAGACCCAGTACTTC. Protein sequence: CASSPAGPETQYF.

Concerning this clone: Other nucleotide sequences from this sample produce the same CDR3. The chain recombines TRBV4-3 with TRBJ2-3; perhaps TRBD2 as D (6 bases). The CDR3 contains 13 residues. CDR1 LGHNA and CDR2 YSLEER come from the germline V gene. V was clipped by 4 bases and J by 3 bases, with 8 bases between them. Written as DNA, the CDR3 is TGCGCCAGCAGCCCCGGAGGGACAGATACGCAGTATTTT. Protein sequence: CASSPGGTDTQYF.

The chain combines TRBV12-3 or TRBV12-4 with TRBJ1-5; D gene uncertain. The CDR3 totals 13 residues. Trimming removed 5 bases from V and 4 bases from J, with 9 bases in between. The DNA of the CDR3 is TGTGCCAGCAGTCGGACGGGAAATCAGCCCCAGCATTTT. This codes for CASSRTGNQPQHF.

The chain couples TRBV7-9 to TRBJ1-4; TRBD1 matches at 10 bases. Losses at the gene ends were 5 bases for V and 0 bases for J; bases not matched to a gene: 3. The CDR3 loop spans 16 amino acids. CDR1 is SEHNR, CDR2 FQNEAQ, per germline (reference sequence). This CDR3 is CASSTGTGATNEKLFF. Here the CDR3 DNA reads TGTGCCAGCAGCACCGGGACAGGGGCAACTAATGAAAAACTGTTTTTT.

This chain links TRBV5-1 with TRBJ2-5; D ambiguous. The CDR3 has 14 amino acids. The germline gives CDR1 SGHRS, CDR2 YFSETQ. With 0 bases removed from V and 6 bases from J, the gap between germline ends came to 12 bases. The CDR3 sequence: CASSLGAALQTQYF. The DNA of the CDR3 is TGCGCCAGCAGCTTGGGGGCTGCACTCCAGACCCAGTACTTC.

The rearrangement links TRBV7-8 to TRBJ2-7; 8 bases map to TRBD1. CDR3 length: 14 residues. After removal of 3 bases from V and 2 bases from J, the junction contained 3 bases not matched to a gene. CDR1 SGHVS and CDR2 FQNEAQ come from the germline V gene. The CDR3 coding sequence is TGTGCCAGCAGCTTTCGGACAGGGCCCTACGAGCAGTACTTC. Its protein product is CASSFRTGPYEQYF.

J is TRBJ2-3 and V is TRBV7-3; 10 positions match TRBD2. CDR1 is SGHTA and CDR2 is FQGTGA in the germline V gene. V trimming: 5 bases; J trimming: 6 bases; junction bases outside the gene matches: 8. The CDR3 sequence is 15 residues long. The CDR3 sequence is CASSQSGRAGDTQYF. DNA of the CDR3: TGTGCCAGCAGCCAAAGCGGGAGGGCCGGGGATACGCAGTATTTT.

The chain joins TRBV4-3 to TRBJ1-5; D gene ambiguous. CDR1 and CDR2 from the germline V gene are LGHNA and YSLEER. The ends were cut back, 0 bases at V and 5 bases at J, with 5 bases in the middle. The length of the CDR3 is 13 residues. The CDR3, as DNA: TGCGCCAGCAGCCAAGAAACGGATCAGCCCCAGCATTTT. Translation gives CASSQETDQPQHF.

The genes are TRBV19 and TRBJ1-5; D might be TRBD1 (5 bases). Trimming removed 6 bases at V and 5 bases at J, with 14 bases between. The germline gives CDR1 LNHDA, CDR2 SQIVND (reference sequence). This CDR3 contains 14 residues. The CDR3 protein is CASRGPGGDQPQHF. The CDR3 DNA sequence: TGTGCCAGTAGAGGGCCCGGGGGGGATCAGCCCCAGCATTTT. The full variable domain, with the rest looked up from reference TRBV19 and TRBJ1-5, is DGGITQSPKYLFRKEGQNVTLSCEQNLNHDAMYWYRQDPGQGLRLIYYSQIVNDFQKGDIAEGYSVSREKKESFPLTVTSAQKNPTAFYLCASRGPGGDQPQHFGDGTRLSIL.

CDR3 bases: TGCGCCAGCAGCCGAGAGGACAGGGTCGGTACCGGGGAGCTGTTTTTT. Residues: CASSREDRVGTGELFF. The rearrangement links TRBV4-1 to TRBJ2-2; TRBD1 matches 8 bases. J lost 5 bases, V lost 4 bases, and 9 bases had no gene match. Germline loops: CDR1 MGHRA, CDR2 YSYEKL. This CDR3 spans 16 amino acids.

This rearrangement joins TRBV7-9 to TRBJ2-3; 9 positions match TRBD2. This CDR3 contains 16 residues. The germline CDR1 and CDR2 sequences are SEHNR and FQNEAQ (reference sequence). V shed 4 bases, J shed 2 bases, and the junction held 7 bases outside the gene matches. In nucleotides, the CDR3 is TGTGCCAGCAGCTCGGGACTAGCCCTACCCACAGATACGCAGTATTTT. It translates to CASSSGLALPTDTQYF.

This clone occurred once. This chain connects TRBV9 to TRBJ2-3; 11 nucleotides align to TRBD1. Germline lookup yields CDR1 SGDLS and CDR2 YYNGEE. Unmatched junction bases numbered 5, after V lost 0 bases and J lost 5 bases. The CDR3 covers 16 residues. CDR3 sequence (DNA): TGTGCCAGCAGCGTAGATTGGACAGGGGGCTTAGATACGCAGTATTTT. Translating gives CASSVDWTGGLDTQYF.

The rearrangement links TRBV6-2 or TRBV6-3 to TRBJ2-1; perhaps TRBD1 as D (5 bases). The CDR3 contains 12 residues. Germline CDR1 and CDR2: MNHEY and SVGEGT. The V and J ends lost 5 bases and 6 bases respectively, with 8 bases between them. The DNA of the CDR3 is TGTGCCAGCAGTGGCAGGGCCAATGAGCAGTTCTTC. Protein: CASSGRANEQFF.

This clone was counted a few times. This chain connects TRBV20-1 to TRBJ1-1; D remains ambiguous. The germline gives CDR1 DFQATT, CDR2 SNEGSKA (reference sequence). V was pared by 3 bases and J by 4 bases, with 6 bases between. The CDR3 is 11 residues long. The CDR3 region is CSASAGTEAFF. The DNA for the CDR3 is TGCAGTGCTAGTGCAGGCACTGAAGCTTTCTTT.

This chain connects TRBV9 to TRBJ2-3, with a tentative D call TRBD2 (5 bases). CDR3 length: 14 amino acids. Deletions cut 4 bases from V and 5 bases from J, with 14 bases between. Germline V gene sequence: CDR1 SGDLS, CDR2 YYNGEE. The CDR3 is CASSPAAGRDTQYF. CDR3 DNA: TGTGCCAGCAGCCCAGCGGCCGGGCGAGATACGCAGTATTTT.

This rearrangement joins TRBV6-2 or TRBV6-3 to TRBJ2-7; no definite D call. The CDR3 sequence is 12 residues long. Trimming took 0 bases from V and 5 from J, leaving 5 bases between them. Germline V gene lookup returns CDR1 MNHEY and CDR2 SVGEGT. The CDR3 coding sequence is TGTGCCAGCAGTTACTCGACAAACGAGCAGTACTTC. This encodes CASSYSTNEQYF.

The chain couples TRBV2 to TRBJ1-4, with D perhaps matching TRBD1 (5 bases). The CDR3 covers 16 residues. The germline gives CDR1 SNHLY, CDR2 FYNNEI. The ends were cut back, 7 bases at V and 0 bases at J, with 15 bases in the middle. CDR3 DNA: TGTGCCAGCAAGTCGGACAAATTGGCAACTAATGAAAAACTGTTTTTT. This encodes CASKSDKLATNEKLFF.

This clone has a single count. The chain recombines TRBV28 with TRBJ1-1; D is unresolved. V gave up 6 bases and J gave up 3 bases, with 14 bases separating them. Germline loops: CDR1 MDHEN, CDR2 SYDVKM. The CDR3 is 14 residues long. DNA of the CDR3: TGTGCCAGCAGCGTGGACCGGGAGGACACTGAAGCTTTCTTT. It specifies CASSVDREDTEAFF. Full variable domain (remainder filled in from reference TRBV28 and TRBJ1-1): DVKVTQSSRYLVKRTGEKVFLECVQDMDHENMFWYRQDPGLGLRLIYFSYDVKMKEKGDIPEGYSVSREKKERFSLILESASTNQTSMYLCASSVDREDTEAFFGQGTRLTVV.

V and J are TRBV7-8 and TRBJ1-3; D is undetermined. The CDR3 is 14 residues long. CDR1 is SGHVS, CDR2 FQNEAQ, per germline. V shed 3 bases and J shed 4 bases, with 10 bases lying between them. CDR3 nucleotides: TGTGCCAGCAGCTTGGGCTCACAGGGAAACACCATATATTTT. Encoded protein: CASSLGSQGNTIYF.

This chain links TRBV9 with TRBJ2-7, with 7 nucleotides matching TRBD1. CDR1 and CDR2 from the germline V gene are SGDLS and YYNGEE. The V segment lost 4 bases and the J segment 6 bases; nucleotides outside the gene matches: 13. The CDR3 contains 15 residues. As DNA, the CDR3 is TGTGCCAGCAGCCCCCTTGGGACAGTTTACAGCGAGCAGTACTTC. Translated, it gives CASSPLGTVYSEQYF. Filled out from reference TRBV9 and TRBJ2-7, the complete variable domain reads DSGVTQTPKHLITATGQRVTLRCSPRSGDLSVYWYQQSLDQGLQFLIQYYNGEERAKGNILERFSAQQFPDLHSELNLSSLELGDSALYFCASSPLGTVYSEQYFGPGTRLTVT.

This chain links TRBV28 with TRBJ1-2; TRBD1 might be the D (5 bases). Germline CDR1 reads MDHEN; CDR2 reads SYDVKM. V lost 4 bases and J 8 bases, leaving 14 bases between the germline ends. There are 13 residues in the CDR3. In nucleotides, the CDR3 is TGTGCCAGCAGTTCCCCTAAGGAGGGGGGCTACACCTTC. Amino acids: CASSSPKEGGYTF.

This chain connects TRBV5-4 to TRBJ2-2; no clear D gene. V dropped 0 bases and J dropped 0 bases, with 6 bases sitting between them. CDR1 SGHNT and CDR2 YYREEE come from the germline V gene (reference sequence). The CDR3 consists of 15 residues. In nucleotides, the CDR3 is TGTGCCAGCAGCTTGGACTTCGCGAACACCGGGGAGCTGTTTTTT. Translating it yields CASSLDFANTGELFF.

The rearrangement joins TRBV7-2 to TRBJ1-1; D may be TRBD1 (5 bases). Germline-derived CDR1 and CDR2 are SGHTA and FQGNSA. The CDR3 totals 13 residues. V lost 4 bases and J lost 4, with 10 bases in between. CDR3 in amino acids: CASSSRGGTEAFF. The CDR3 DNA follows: TGTGCCAGCAGCTCAAGGGGTGGCACTGAAGCTTTCTTT. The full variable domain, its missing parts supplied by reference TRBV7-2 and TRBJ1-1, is GAGVSQSPSNKVTEKGKDVELRCDPISGHTALYWYRQSLGQGLEFLIYFQGNSAPDKSGLPSDRFSAERTGGSVSTLTIQRTQQEDSAVYLCASSSRGGTEAFFGQGTRLTVV.

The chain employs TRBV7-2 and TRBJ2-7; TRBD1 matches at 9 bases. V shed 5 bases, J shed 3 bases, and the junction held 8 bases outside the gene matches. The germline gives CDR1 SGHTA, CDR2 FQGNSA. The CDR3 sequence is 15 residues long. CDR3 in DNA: TGTGCCAGCAGCAGTGCGGGACAGGGTTTCTACGAGCAGTACTTC. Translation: CASSSAGQGFYEQYF.